Included here is one T cell receptor (beta chain) sequence, with context. CDR1 and CDR2 (germline): SQVTM, ANQGSEA. The CDR3 runs 14 residues. The V and J ends lost 6 bases and 4 bases, in that order; junction bases with no gene match: 10. This entry is derived from a study of cytomegalovirus exposure and HLA in healthy donors. The PCR used 60 Vbeta and 13 Jbeta primers. The data were produced by immunoSEQ multiplex PCR, yet TCRdb's version contains in-frame clones alone and is incomplete. The sample contains 130,000 or so clones, approximately 80% of which appear only once. The chain recombines TRBV29-1 with TRBJ1-2, with 8 bases matching TRBD1. The specimen was PBMCs. This TCR was sampled from a man aged 18 to 29 in good health and CMV-seronegative. CDR3 coding DNA: TGCAGCGTACAAGGACAGGGCCTAAGCTATGGCTACACCTTC. It translates to CSVQGQGLSYGYTF.